This passage covers 23 T cell receptor beta chains from one sample sequenced in a study of beta chain features in type 1 diabetes. Study results and limitations: There was a moderate but significant shortening of TCRB CDR3s in all four CD4+ subsets of Type 1 diabetes patients.

Their antigens remain unidentified. The study reverse transcribed the entire isolated RNA, so it sequenced expressed TCRB transcripts. Method: immunoSEQ multiplex PCR; TCRdb's copy keeps in-frame clones and lacks some. The table shows about 710,000 clones, with around 15% occurring only once. The sequenced material came from naive CD4+ T cells from blood. These receptors all come from a man between 18 and 29 years old with type 1 diabetes.

The CDR3: CASSRDGNQPQHF. DNA of the CDR3: TGCGCCAGCAGCCGGGACGGCAATCAGCCCCAGCATTTT. The chain has TRBV5-1 and TRBJ1-5, with D maybe TRBD1 (5 bases). The CDR3 is made up of 13 amino acids. The V end lost 4 bases, the J end lost 2 bases, and 7 bases lay between the germline ends. Germline lookup yields CDR1 SGHRS and CDR2 YFSETQ.

The chain combines TRBV7-9 with TRBJ2-3; no definite D call. Germline CDR1 SEHNR, CDR2 FQNEAQ (reference sequence). There are 15 residues in the CDR3. Trimming removed 4 bases at V and 2 bases at J, with 13 bases between. The CDR3 here is CASSSKMGLTDTQYF. CDR3 coding DNA: TGTGCCAGCAGCTCCAAGATGGGTCTCACAGATACGCAGTATTTT.

This chain connects TRBV7-3 to TRBJ2-7, with 7 bases fitting TRBD2. This CDR3 spans 15 amino acids. V lost 3 bases and J lost 2; bases outside the gene matches: 7. Germline loops: CDR1 SGHTA, CDR2 FQGTGA. As DNA, the CDR3 is TGTGCCAGCAGCTTCCCCCCTGGGGGGGCCTACGAGCAGTACTTC. Its translation: CASSFPPGGAYEQYF.

This clone was picked up a small number of times. The chain carries TRBV13 and TRBJ2-1; TRBD1 might be the D (5 bases). The CDR3 runs 17 residues. Germline V gene lookup returns CDR1 PRHDT and CDR2 FYEKMQ (reference sequence). V lost 5 bases, J lost 0 bases, and 17 bases lay in between. CDR3 sequence (DNA): TGTGCCAGCAGCCTGTCGACAGCGCCCAGCTCCTACAATGAGCAGTTCTTC. Its protein product is CASSLSTAPSSYNEQFF.

This clone appeared a few times. The same CDR3 arises from other DNA sequences in this sample as well. For the CDR3, the DNA is TGTGCCTGGAGTGTGGGCGGCCTCTACGAGCAGTACTTC. Encoded protein: CAWSVGGLYEQYF. The rearrangement joins TRBV30 to TRBJ2-7, with no clear D. The germline V gene has CDR1 GTSNPN and CDR2 SVGIG (reference sequence). The CDR3 is made up of 13 amino acids. Trimming took off 0 bases at V and 3 bases at J, with 9 bases between the two ends.

This clone was seen more than once but under ten times. CDR3 region: CAWTMAGTYEQYF. DNA for the CDR3: TGTGCCTGGACGATGGCGGGGACCTACGAGCAGTACTTC. This sequence joins TRBV30 and TRBJ2-7; perhaps TRBD2 as D (6 bases). CDR3 length: 13 amino acids. Germline-derived CDR1 and CDR2 are GTSNPN and SVGIG (reference sequence). Trimming cost V 4 bases and J 2 bases, with 12 bases left between them. The whole variable domain, filled in from reference TRBV30 and TRBJ2-7, reads SQTIHQWPATLVQPVGSPLSLECTVEGTSNPNLYWYRQAAGRGLQLLFYSVGIGQISSEVPQNLSASRPQDRQFILSSKKLLLSDSGFYLCAWTMAGTYEQYFGPGTRLTVT.

Details on this clone: Given the absence of the conserved phenylalanine or tryptophan at the CDR3 end, a read error is likely. It is unclear where the CDR3 begins or ends on the DNA, so no DNA is shown, and the CDR3 is as TCRdb lists it. V is TRBV10-1 and J is TRBJ2-7; the D call TRBD2 from the table was never checked on the DNA. Inclusive of both ends, the CDR3 amounts to 13 amino acids. Germline V gene sequence: CDR1 WNHNN, CDR2 SYGVQD (reference sequence). CDR3 in amino acids: CASSSGTSGGRSL.

The rearrangement joins TRBV12-5 to TRBJ2-3, with unresolved D. Germline V gene sequence: CDR1 LGHNT, CDR2 FRNRAP. The CDR3 loop spans 13 amino acids. V lost 1 base, J lost 5 bases, and 7 bases lay in between. This CDR3 is CASGLDVGDTQYF. CDR3 DNA sequence: TGTGCTAGTGGTTTGGATGTTGGAGATACGCAGTATTTT.

A few counts support this clone. This chain uses TRBV29-1 with TRBJ1-3; D is uncertain. V shed 4 bases and J shed 4 bases, with 8 bases lying between them. The V gene's germline CDR1 is SQVTM and CDR2 ANQGSEA. The CDR3 loop spans 12 amino acids. CDR3 sequence: CSVGEKGNTIYF. The CDR3 nucleotides read TGCAGCGTTGGGGAGAAGGGAAACACCATATATTTT.

V is TRBV14 and J is TRBJ2-1; the D gene is possibly TRBD1 (5 bases). V lost 4 bases, J lost 1 base, and 11 bases lay in between. The CDR3 is made up of 15 amino acids. Germline loops: CDR1 SGHDN, CDR2 FVKESK. The CDR3 sequence: CASSPRVGSYNEQFF. CDR3 nucleotide sequence: TGTGCCAGCAGCCCCAGGGTGGGTTCCTACAATGAGCAGTTCTTC.

This clone was observed a few times. The chain links TRBV5-6 to TRBJ1-2; D is ambiguous. V dropped 7 bases and J dropped 1 base, with 11 bases sitting between them. CDR1 is SGHDT, CDR2 YYEEEE, per germline. The CDR3 consists of 13 residues. CDR3 sequence: CASLLNSNYGYTF. Written as DNA, the CDR3 is TGTGCCAGCCTCCTGAACAGTAACTATGGCTACACCTTC.

V usage is TRBV29-1 and J usage is TRBJ1-1, with D uncertain. Trimming took 4 bases from V and 2 from J, leaving 14 bases between them. CDR3 length: 14 amino acids. CDR1 and CDR2 from the germline V gene are SQVTM and ANQGSEA. The CDR3, as DNA: TGCAGCGTTGGAGACGACTATTATAACACTGAAGCTTTCTTT. It translates to CSVGDDYYNTEAFF. Full variable domain (missing parts from reference TRBV29-1 and TRBJ1-1): SAVISQKPSRDICQRGTSLTIQCQVDSQVTMMFWYRQQPGQSLTLIATANQGSEATYESGFVIDKFPISRPNLTFSTLTVSNMSPEDSSIYLCSVGDDYYNTEAFFGQGTRLTVV.

The rearrangement uses TRBV6-5 and TRBJ2-7; possible D gene TRBD2, 5 bases. Trimming shortened V by 6 bases and J by 3 bases, and 15 bases separated the two germline ends. Germline V CDR1 and CDR2: MNHEY, SVGAGI. The CDR3 length is 14 residues. The CDR3 loop is CASSPNRDLYEQYF. CDR3 nucleotide sequence: TGTGCCAGCAGCCCTAACCGGGATCTCTACGAGCAGTACTTC.

This clone appeared a few times. The chain recombines TRBV7-9 with TRBJ1-6; 8 bases line up with TRBD1. V was clipped by 5 bases and J by 7 bases; unmatched bases: 1. The V gene's germline CDR1 is SEHNR and CDR2 FQNEAQ (reference sequence). The CDR3 loop spans 13 amino acids. The CDR3 spells CASSGQGNSPLHF. The CDR3 region has the DNA TGTGCCAGCAGCGGACAGGGAAATTCACCCCTCCACTTT.

This clone was observed a handful of times. V usage is TRBV7-2 and J usage is TRBJ2-5; tentative D call: TRBD1 (6 bases). V was clipped by 4 bases and J by 4 bases, with 13 bases between them. Looked up from germline, CDR1 is SGHTA and CDR2 is FQGNSA. This CDR3 is built from 14 residues. CDR3 nucleotides: TGTGCCAGCAGCTCAACAGGGTGGCGAGAGACCCAGTACTTC. Amino acids: CASSSTGWRETQYF.

To note about this clone: This specimen includes other DNA sequences encoding the same CDR3. The rearrangement links TRBV5-1 to TRBJ1-1; D remains unclear. This CDR3 has 13 residues. CDR1 is SGHRS and CDR2 is YFSETQ in the germline V gene. Trimming pared 4 bases from V and 1 base from J, leaving 8 bases between. The CDR3 spells CASSIDPNTEAFF. The CDR3 DNA reads TGCGCCAGCAGCATAGACCCGAACACTGAAGCTTTCTTT.

In this sample, this clone turned up a few times. The J gene is TRBJ1-2, the V gene TRBV7-2; D not resolved. The CDR3 covers 16 residues. Germline CDR1 is SGHTA and CDR2 is FQGNSA. With 0 bases removed from V and 7 bases from J, the gap between germline ends came to 18 bases. CDR3 in DNA: TGTGCCAGCAGCTTAGCGTACGGTAGAACGAATTCTGGCTACACCTTC. Its translation is CASSLAYGRTNSGYTF. Supplemented by reference TRBV7-2 and TRBJ1-2, the full variable domain reads GAGVSQSPSNKVTEKGKDVELRCDPISGHTALYWYRQSLGQGLEFLIYFQGNSAPDKSGLPSDRFSAERTGGSVSTLTIQRTQQEDSAVYLCASSLAYGRTNSGYTFGSGTRLTVV.

The rearrangement uses TRBV2 and TRBJ1-2, with a tentative D call TRBD1 (6 bases). The CDR3 loop spans 13 amino acids. V was clipped by 4 bases and J by 8 bases, with 14 bases between them. Germline values: CDR1 SNHLY, CDR2 FYNNEI. Here the CDR3 reads CASSAISGEGYTF. The CDR3 DNA sequence: TGTGCCAGCAGTGCCATATCAGGGGAAGGCTACACCTTC.

J is TRBJ2-7 and V is TRBV11-2; D ambiguous. Looked up from germline, CDR1 is SGHAT and CDR2 is FQNNGV. The CDR3 totals 13 residues. The germline V and J ends were trimmed by 4 bases and 3 bases, with 10 bases remaining between them. CDR3 sequence: CASSSRRNYEQYF. The CDR3 DNA reads TGTGCCAGCAGCTCGAGACGGAACTACGAGCAGTACTTC.

The rearrangement joins TRBV7-3 to TRBJ2-1, with D unclear. The V gene's germline CDR1 is SGHTA and CDR2 FQGTGA. The germline V and J ends were trimmed by 4 bases and 4 bases, with 8 bases remaining between them. The CDR3 is made up of 13 amino acids. This chain's CDR3 is CASSSTQYNEQFF. DNA of the CDR3: TGTGCCAGCAGCTCAACACAGTACAATGAGCAGTTCTTC.

This clone was seen more than once but under ten times. The junction differs from germline at one of its ends, possibly a read error. The CDR3 here is CASSLLGPSRTQQETQYF. In DNA form, the CDR3 reads TGTGCTAGCAGCTTACTTGGGCCTAGCAGGACCCAGCAAGAGACCCAGTACTTC. V gene TRBV7-7 combines with J gene TRBJ2-5; D perhaps matches TRBD2 (5 bases). The CDR3 covers 18 residues. In germline, CDR1 is SSHAT, CDR2 FNYEAQ (reference sequence).

This chain links TRBV6-5 with TRBJ1-3, with TRBD1 matching 9 bases. Germline V gene lookup returns CDR1 MNHEY and CDR2 SVGAGI. The CDR3 is made up of 16 amino acids. V gave up 0 bases and J gave up 1 base; unmatched junction bases: 1. The CDR3 here is CASSYSGTGSGNTIYF. CDR3 sequence (DNA): TGTGCCAGCAGTTACTCAGGGACAGGGTCTGGAAACACCATATATTTT.

This clone was detected only a few times. The chain joins TRBV19 to TRBJ2-1; the match to TRBD2 covers 13 bases. Germline CDR1 is LNHDA and CDR2 is SQIVND (reference sequence). CDR3 length: 17 residues. Trimming at V came to 3 bases and at J to 8 bases, leaving 10 bases not matched to a gene. The CDR3 bases are TGTGCCAGTAGTATGTTAGCCGGGACTAGCGGGACGGATGAGCAGTTCTTC. Residues: CASSMLAGTSGTDEQFF. Full variable domain (outside the CDR3, taken from reference TRBV19 and TRBJ2-1): DGGITQSPKYLFRKEGQNVTLSCEQNLNHDAMYWYRQDPGQGLRLIYYSQIVNDFQKGDIAEGYSVSREKKESFPLTVTSAQKNPTAFYLCASSMLAGTSGTDEQFFGPGTRLTVL.